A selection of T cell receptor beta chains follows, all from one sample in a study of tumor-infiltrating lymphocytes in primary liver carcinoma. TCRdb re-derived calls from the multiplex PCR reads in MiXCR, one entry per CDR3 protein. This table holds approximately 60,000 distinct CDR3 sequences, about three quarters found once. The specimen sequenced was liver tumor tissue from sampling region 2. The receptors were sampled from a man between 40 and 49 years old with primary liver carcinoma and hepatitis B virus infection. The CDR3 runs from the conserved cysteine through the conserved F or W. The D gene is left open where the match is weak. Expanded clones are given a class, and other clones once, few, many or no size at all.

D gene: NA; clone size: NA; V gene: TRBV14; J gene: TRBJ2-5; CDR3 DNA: TGTGCCAGCGGCCAACATCGGGACTCTAGGCCAGAGACCCAGTACTTC; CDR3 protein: CASGQHRDSRPETQYF
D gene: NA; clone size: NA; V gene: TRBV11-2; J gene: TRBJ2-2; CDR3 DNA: TGTGCCAGCCGCTTAGTGCGGCTACCGAACACCGGGGAGCTGTTTTTT; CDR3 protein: CASRLVRLPNTGELFF
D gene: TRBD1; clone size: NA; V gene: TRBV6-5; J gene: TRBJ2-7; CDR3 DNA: TGTGCCAGCAGTCTCACCGGTACAGGGGTTCACGAGCATTACTTC; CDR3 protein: CASSLTGTGVHEHYF
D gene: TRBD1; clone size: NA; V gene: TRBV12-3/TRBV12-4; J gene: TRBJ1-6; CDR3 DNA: TGTGCCAGCAGTTTAGAACAGGGGGCGTTTTCACCCCTCCTCTTT; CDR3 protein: CASSLEQGAFSPLLF
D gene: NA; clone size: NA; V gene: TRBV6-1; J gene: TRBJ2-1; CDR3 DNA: NA; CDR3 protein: CANRVGTGTSEFF
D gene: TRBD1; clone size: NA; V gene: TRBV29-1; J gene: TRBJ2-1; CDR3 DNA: TGCAGCGTGACCGGGACAGGGAACAATGAGCAGTTCTTC; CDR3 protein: CSVTGTGNNEQFF
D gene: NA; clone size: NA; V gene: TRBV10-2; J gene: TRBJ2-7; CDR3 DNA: TGTGCCAGCATTGACGCGGTGGGTGAGCAGTACTTC; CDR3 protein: CASIDAVGEQYF
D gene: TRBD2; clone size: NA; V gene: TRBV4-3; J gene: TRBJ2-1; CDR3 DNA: TGCGCCATCAGCCACCTTAGCGGGAGGGCCGCCTACAATGAACAGTTCTTC; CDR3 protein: CAISHLSGRAAYNEQFF
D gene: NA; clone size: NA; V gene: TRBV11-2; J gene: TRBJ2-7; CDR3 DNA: TGTGCCAACAGCTTAGATTCAGGGAGCGACCAGTACTTC; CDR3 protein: CANSLDSGSDQYF
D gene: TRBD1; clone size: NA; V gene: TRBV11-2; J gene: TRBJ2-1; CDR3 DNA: TGTGCCAGCAGCTTCATACAGGGGACCATACATAATGAGCAGTTCTTC; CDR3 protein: CASSFIQGTIHNEQFF
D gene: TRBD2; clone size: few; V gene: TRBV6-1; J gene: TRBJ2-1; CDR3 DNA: TGTGCCTGCAATAAGGGACTAGCGGGAATCTACAATGAGCAGTTCTTC; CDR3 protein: CACNKGLAGIYNEQFF
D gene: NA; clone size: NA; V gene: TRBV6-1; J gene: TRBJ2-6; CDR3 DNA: TGTGCCATCAGTGGGACGGCCGATGGGCCCAACGTCCTGACTTTC; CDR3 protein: CAISGTADGPNVLTF
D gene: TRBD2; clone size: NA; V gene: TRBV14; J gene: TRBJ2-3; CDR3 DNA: TGTACCAGCAGCCAAGTTACCCGGGGGACTAGTCGTACCTTGTTCTCAGATACGCAGTATTTT; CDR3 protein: CTSSQVTRGTSRTLFSDTQYF
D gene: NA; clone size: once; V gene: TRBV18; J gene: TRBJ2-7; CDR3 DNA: TGTGCCAGCTCGCCATCGCACTTCTCCTACGAGCAGTACTTC; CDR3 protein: CASSPSHFSYEQYF
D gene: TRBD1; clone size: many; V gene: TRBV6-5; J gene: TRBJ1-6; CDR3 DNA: TGTGCCAGCAGTTACACACAGGGGCTGGAGTCACCCCTCCACTTT; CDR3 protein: CASSYTQGLESPLHF
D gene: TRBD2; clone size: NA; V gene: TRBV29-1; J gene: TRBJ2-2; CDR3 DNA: TGCAGCGTTGGGACTAGCACGGCGAACACGGGGGAGCTGTTTTTT; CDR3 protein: CSVGTSTANTGELFF
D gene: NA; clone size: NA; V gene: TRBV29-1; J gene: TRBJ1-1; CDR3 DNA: TGCAGCGTCCGCGATAACACTGATGCTTTCTTT; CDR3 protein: CSVRDNTDAFF
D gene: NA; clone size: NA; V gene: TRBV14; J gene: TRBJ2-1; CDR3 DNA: TGTGCCAGCAGCCAAGGTTACCTGACAGGAATCTACAATGAGCAGTTCTTC; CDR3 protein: CASSQGYLTGIYNEQFF
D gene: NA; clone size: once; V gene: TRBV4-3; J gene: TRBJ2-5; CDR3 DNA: TGCGCTAGCTGCCTGGGGGGCCAAGAGACCCAGTACTTC; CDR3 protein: CASCLGGQETQYF
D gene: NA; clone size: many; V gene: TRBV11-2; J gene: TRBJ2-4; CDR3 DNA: TGTGCCAGCACCACTTCGGCGGTAGCCAAAAACATTCAGTACTTC; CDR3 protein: CASTTSAVAKNIQYF
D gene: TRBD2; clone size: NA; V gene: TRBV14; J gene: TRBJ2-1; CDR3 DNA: TGTGCCAGCAGCCAGTTCCGAGCGGGAAACAAAGAGCAGTTCTTC; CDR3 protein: CASSQFRAGNKEQFF
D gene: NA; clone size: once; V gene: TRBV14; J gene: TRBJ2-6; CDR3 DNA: TGTGCTAGCAGCCAAGGCCCAACTGGGGCCAACGTCCTGACTTTC; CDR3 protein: CASSQGPTGANVLTF
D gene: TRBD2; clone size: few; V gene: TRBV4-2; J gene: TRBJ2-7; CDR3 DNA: TGCACCAGCAGCCAAGCGGCTAGCGGGGTTTCCTACGAGCAGTACTTC; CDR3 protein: CTSSQAASGVSYEQYF
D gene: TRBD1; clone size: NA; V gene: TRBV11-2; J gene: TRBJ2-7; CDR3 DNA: TGTGCCAGCAGCTCAGGCCCGACAGGGTACGAGCAGTACTTC; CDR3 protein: CASSSGPTGYEQYF
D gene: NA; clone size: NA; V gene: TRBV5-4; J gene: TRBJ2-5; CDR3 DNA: TGTGCCAACAGCTTCTCGCCCCGGACCGAGTACTTC; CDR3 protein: CANSFSPRTEYF
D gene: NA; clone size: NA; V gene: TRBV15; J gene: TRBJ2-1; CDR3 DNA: TGTGCCACCAGCAGAGATGCGCGGGCGGACAATGAGCAGTTCTTC; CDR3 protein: CATSRDARADNEQFF
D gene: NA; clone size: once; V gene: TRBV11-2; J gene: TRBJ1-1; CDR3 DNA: TGTGCCAGCAGCTCGGGGCGTGGAGGTAACACTGAAGCTTTCTTT; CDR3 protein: CASSSGRGGNTEAFF
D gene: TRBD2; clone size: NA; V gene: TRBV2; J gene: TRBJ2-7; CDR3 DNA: TGCGCCAGCAATGAATCTCCTAGCGGAACCTACGAGCAGTACTTC; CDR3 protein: CASNESPSGTYEQYF